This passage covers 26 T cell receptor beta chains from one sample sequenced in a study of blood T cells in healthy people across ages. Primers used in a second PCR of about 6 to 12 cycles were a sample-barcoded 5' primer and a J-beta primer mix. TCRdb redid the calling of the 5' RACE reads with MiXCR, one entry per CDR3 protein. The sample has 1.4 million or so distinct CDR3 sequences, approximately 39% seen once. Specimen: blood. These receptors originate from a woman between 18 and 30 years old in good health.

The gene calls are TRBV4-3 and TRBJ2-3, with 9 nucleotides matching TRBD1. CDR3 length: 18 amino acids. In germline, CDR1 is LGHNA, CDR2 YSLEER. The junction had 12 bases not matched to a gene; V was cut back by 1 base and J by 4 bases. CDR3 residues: CASSQVLGQGFRADTQYF. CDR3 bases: TGCGCCAGCAGCCAAGTATTGGGACAGGGCTTTAGGGCAGATACGCAGTATTTT.

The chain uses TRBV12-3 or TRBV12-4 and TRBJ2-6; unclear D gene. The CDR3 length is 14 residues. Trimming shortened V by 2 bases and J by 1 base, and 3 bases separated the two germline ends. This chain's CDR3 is CASSLMSGANVLTF. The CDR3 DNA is TGTGCCAGCAGTTTAATGTCTGGGGCCAACGTCCTGACTTTC.

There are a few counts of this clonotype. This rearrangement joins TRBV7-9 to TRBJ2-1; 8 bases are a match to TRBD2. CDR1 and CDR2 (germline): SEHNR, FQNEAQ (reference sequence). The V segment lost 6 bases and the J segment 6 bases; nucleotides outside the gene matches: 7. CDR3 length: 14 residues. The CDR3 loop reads CASRLAGSINEQFF. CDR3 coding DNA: TGTGCCAGCAGGCTAGCGGGCTCTATCAATGAGCAGTTCTTC.

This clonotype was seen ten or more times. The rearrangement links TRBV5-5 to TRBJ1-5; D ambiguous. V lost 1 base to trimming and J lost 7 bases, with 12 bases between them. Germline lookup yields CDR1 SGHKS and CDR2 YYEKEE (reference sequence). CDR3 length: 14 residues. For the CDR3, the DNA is TGTGCCAGCAGCTTGAGGCCCGATGGACAGCCCCAGCATTTT. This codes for CASSLRPDGQPQHF. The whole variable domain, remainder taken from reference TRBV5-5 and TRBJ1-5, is DAGVTQSPTHLIKTRGQQVTLRCSPISGHKSVSWYQQVLGQGPQFIFQYYEKEERGRGNFPDRFSARQFPNYSSELNVNALLLGDSALYLCASSLRPDGQPQHFGDGTRLSIL.

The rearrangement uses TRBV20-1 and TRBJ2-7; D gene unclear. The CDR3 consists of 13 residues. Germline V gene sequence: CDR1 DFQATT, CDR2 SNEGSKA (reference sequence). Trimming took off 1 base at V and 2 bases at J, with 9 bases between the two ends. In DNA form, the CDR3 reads TGCAGTGCTAGAGTCCAGATAACCTACGAGCAGTACTTC. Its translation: CSARVQITYEQYF.

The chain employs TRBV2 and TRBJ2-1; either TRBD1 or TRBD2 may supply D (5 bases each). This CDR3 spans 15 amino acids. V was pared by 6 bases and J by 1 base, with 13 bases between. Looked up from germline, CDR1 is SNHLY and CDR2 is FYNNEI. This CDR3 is CASRTGTLSYNEQFF. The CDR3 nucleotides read TGTGCCAGCAGGACCGGGACCCTTTCCTACAATGAGCAGTTCTTC.

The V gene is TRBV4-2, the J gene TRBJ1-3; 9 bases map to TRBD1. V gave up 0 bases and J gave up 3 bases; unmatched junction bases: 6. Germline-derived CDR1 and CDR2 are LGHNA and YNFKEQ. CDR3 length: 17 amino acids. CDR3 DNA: TGTGCCAGCAGCCAAGAAAGGACAGGGGAGTTTGGAAACACCATATATTTT. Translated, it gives CASSQERTGEFGNTIYF.

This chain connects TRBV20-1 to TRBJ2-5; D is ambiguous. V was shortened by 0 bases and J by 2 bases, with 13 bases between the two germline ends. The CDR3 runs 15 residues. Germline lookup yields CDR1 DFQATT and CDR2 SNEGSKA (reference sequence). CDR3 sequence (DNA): TGCAGTGCTAGAGATACAACAGAGCCTCAAGAGACCCAGTACTTC. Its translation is CSARDTTEPQETQYF.

For the CDR3, the DNA is TGTGCCAGCAGCCTATCCGGGGGGGTACCCACAGATACGCAGTATTTT. It encodes CASSLSGGVPTDTQYF. The gene calls are TRBV7-2 and TRBJ2-3; 8 nucleotides line up with TRBD2. The CDR3 runs to 16 residues. Germline loops: CDR1 SGHTA, CDR2 FQGNSA. With V trimmed by 5 bases and J by 2 bases, 9 bases remained unmatched.

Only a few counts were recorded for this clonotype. The CDR3: CASRKTGGGNQPQHF. CDR3 DNA sequence: TGTGCCAGCAGGAAAACAGGGGGCGGCAATCAGCCCCAGCATTTT. The V gene is TRBV28, the J gene TRBJ1-5; 9 bases are a match to TRBD1. CDR1 is MDHEN, CDR2 SYDVKM, per germline. The CDR3 has 15 residues. V dropped 6 bases and J dropped 2; count of bases not matched to a gene: 5.

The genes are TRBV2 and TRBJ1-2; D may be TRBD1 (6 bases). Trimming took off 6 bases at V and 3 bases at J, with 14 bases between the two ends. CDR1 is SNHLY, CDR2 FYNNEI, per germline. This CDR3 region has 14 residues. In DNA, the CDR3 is TGTGCCAGCAGGAGAGCAGGGGTTGACTATGGCTACACCTTC. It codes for CASRRAGVDYGYTF.

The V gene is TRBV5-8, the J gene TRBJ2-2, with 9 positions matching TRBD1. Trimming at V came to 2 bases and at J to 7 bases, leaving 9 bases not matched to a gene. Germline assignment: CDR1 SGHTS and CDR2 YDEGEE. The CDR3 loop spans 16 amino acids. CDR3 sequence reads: CASSFLGQGRVGELFF. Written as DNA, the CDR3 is TGTGCCAGCAGCTTTTTGGGACAGGGTAGAGTCGGGGAGCTGTTTTTT.

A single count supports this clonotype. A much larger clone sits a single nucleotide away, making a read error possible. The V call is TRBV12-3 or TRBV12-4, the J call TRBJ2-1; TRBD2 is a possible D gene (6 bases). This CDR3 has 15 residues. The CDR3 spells CASSPAGLDYIEQFF. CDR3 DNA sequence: TGTGCCAGCAGCCCCGCGGGACTCGACTACATTGAGCAGTTCTTC.

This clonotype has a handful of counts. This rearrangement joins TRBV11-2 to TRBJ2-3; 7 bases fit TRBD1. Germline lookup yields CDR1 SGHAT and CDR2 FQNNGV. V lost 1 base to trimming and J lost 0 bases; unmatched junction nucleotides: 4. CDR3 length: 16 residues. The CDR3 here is CASSLVGQSSTDTQYF. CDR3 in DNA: TGTGCCAGCAGCTTAGTGGGACAGAGTAGCACAGATACGCAGTATTTT.

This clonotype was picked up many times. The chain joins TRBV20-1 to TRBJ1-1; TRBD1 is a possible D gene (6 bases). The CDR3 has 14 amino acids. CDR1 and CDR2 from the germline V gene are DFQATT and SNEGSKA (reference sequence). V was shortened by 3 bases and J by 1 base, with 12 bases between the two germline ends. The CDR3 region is CSASNRVENTEAFF. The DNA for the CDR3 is TGCAGTGCTAGCAACAGGGTCGAGAACACTGAAGCTTTCTTT.

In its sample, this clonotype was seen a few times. CDR3 sequence (DNA): TGTGCCAGCAGCTGGACAGGGACCTTCTCTGGAAACACCATATATTTT. Translating it yields CASSWTGTFSGNTIYF. The V gene is TRBV7-8, the J gene TRBJ1-3, with 8 bases fitting TRBD1. Unmatched junction bases numbered 5, after V lost 4 bases and J lost 0 bases. The CDR3 sequence is 16 residues long. Germline CDR1 is SGHVS and CDR2 is FQNEAQ. Full variable domain (missing parts from reference TRBV7-8 and TRBJ1-3): GAGVSQSPRYKVAKRGQDVALRCDPISGHVSLFWYQQALGQGPEFLTYFQNEAQLDKSGLPSDRFFAERPEGSVSTLKIQRTQQEDSAVYLCASSWTGTFSGNTIYFGEGSWLTVV.

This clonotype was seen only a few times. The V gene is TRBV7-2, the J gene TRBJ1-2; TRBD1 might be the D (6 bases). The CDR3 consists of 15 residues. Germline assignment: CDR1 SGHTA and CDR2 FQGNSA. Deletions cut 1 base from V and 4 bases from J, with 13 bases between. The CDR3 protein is CASSLVNRVSYGYTF. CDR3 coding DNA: TGTGCCAGCAGCTTAGTTAACAGGGTGAGCTATGGCTACACCTTC.

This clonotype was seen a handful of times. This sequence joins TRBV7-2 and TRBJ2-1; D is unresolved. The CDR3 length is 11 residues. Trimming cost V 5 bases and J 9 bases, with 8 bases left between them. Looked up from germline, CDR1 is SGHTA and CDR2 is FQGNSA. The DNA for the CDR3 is TGTGCCAGCAGCATTTCCCCTGAGCAGTTCTTC. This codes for CASSISPEQFF. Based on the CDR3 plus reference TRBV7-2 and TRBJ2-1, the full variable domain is GAGVSQSPSNKVTEKGKDVELRCDPISGHTALYWYRQSLGQGLEFLIYFQGNSAPDKSGLPSDRFSAERTGGSVSTLTIQRTQQEDSAVYLCASSISPEQFFGPGTRLTVL.

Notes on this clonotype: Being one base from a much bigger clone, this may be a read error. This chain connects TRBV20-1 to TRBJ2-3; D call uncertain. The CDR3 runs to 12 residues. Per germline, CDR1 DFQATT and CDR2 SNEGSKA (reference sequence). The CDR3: CSAKVSTDTRYF. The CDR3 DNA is TGCAGTGCTAAAGTCAGCACAGATACGCGGTATTTT.

CDR3 nucleotide sequence: TGTGCCACCAGTGATTCGCAGGGGGCTCCTCAAGAGACCCAGTACTTC. This translates into CATSDSQGAPQETQYF. The gene calls are TRBV24-1 and TRBJ2-5; 8 nucleotides line up with TRBD1. The V segment lost 2 bases and the J segment 2 bases; nucleotides outside the gene matches: 6. This CDR3 spans 16 amino acids. In germline, CDR1 is KGHDR, CDR2 SFDVKD.

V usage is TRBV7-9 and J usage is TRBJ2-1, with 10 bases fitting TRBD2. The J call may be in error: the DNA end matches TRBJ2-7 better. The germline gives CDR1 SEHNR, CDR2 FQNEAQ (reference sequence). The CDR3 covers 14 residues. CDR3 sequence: CASGGASGRNEQYF. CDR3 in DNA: TGTGCCAGCGGGGGGGCTAGCGGGAGAAATGAGCAGTACTTC.

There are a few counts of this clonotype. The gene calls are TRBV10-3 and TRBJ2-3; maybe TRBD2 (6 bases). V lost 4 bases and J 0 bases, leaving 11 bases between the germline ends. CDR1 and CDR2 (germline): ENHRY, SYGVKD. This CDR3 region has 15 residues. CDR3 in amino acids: CAISGLGASTDTQYF. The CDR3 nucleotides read TGTGCCATCAGTGGACTAGGTGCTAGCACAGATACGCAGTATTTT.

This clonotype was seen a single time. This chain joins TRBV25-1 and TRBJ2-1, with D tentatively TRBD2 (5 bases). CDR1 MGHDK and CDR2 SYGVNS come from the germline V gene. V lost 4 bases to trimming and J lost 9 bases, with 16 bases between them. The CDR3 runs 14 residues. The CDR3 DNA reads TGTGCCAGCAGTGCCCGGACTTCGATGGCTGAGCAGTTCTTC. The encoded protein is CASSARTSMAEQFF.

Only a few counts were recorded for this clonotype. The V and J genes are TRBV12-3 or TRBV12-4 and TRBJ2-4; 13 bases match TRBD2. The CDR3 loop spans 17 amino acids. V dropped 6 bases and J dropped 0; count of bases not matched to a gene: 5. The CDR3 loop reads CASSGTSGILAKNIQYF. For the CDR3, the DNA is TGTGCCAGCAGCGGGACTAGCGGGATACTAGCCAAAAACATTCAGTACTTC.

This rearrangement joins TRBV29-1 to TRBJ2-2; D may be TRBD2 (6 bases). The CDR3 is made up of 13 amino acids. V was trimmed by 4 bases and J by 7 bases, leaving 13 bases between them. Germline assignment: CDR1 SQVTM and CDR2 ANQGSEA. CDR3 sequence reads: CSVGASGDGELFF. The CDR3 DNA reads TGCAGCGTTGGGGCCTCGGGGGACGGGGAGCTGTTTTTT.

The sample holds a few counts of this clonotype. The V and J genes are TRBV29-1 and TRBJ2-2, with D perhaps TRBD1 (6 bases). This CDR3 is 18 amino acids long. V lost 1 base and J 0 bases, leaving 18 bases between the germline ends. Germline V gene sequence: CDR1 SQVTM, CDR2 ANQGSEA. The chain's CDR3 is CSVEGVARGSANTGELFF. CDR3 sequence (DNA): TGCAGCGTTGAAGGGGTGGCAAGGGGGAGCGCGAACACCGGGGAGCTGTTTTTT.